Each of the 11 T cell receptor beta chains below was sequenced from the same sample in a study of T cell responses to AZD1222 COVID-19 vaccine. The method was immunoSEQ multiplex PCR; TCRdb's version includes in-frame clones alone and lacks a portion of them. Of about 86,000 clones listed, around 73% were seen once; the top ten hold roughly 21%. This sample comprised peripheral blood, obtained on day 0 of AZD1222 vaccination. These receptors were collected from an adult in good health.

The V and J genes are TRBV7-2 and TRBJ2-5; D may be TRBD2 (5 bases). The germline CDR1 and CDR2 sequences are SGHTA and FQGNSA. Trimming pared 3 bases from V and 7 bases from J, leaving 9 bases between. The CDR3 sequence is 12 residues long. In DNA form, the CDR3 reads TGTGCCAGCAGCTTGGTCGCGGGGACCCAGTACTTC. Residues: CASSLVAGTQYF.

This chain uses TRBV18 with TRBJ1-6; D is unclear. The CDR3 runs to 15 residues. Trimming left V 3 bases short and J 7 bases short, with 13 bases between. In germline, CDR1 is KGHSH, CDR2 LQKENI. The CDR3: CASSPRSSGNSPLHF. The CDR3 coding sequence is TGTGCCAGCTCACCCCGTTCCTCGGGGAATTCACCCCTCCACTTT.

The rearrangement joins TRBV23-1 to TRBJ2-7; D remains ambiguous. TRBV23-1 is an ORF, and what it does is uncertain. The CDR3 sequence is 16 residues long. The V gene lost 3 bases and the J gene lost 1 base, with 16 bases spanning the gap. The CDR3 here is CASSQPLWLNSYEQYF. CDR3 in DNA: TGCGCCAGCAGTCAGCCCCTGTGGCTGAATTCCTACGAGCAGTACTTC.

The V and J genes are TRBV5-1 and TRBJ2-7; D may be TRBD1 (7 bases). Trimming took off 4 bases at V and 2 bases at J, with 10 bases between the two ends. Germline V gives CDR1 SGHRS, CDR2 YFSETQ. The CDR3 spans 13 residues. The CDR3: CASSGGTAYEQYF. The CDR3 region has the DNA TGCGCCAGCAGCGGGGGGACAGCCTACGAGCAGTACTTC.

The gene calls are TRBV10-1 and TRBJ2-3, with 7 bases matching TRBD2. The CDR3 sequence is 15 residues long. Germline assignment: CDR1 WNHNN and CDR2 SYGVQD (reference sequence). Trimming took 2 bases from V and 5 from J; bases not matched to a gene: 7. In DNA form, the CDR3 reads TGCGCCAGCAGTGAGAGAGCGGGACGCAGAGATACGCAGTATTTT. It yields the protein CASSERAGRRDTQYF.

This clone was seen a handful of times. The gene calls are TRBV7-2 and TRBJ1-5; 7 positions agree with TRBD1. V was pared by 5 bases and J by 3 bases, with 4 bases of the junction left unmatched. From germline, CDR1 is SGHTA and CDR2 FQGNSA. The CDR3 runs 14 residues. CDR3 loop: CASSIQGSNQPQHF. The CDR3 coding sequence is TGTGCCAGCAGCATACAGGGGTCCAATCAGCCCCAGCATTTT. Together with reference TRBV7-2 and TRBJ1-5, the CDR3 gives the full variable domain: GAGVSQSPSNKVTEKGKDVELRCDPISGHTALYWYRQSLGQGLEFLIYFQGNSAPDKSGLPSDRFSAERTGGSVSTLTIQRTQQEDSAVYLCASSIQGSNQPQHFGDGTRLSIL.

The chain joins TRBV3-1 (or the pseudogene TRBV3-2) to TRBJ2-1, with unresolved D. The V gene's germline CDR1 is LGHDT and CDR2 YNNKEL (reference sequence). Trimming took off 1 base at V and 9 bases at J, with 4 bases between the two ends. The CDR3 loop spans 11 amino acids. The CDR3 DNA sequence: TGTGCCAGCAGCCAAGGTGGTGAGCAGTTCTTC. This codes for CASSQGGEQFF.

This clone was detected only a few times. J is TRBJ2-2 and V is TRBV18; 8 bases agree with TRBD1. V was pared by 6 bases and J by 3 bases, with 6 bases of the junction left unmatched. The CDR3 extends over 15 amino acids. Germline CDR1 is KGHSH and CDR2 is LQKENI. The CDR3 nucleotides read TGTGCCAGCTCTCCCACGACAGGGGACACCGGGGAGCTGTTTTTT. Protein: CASSPTTGDTGELFF.

The J gene is TRBJ2-5, the V gene TRBV2, with a possible D match to TRBD1 (6 bases). CDR1 and CDR2 (germline): SNHLY, FYNNEI. V was pared by 8 bases and J by 1 base, with 17 bases between. This CDR3 is built from 15 residues. The CDR3 here is CASQDRGGVQETQYF. Here the CDR3 DNA reads TGTGCCAGCCAGGACAGAGGGGGAGTCCAAGAGACCCAGTACTTC.

This chain uses TRBV25-1 with TRBJ1-2; D remains ambiguous. The germline CDR1 and CDR2 sequences are MGHDK and SYGVNS. CDR3 length: 14 residues. V was shortened by 4 bases and J by 2 bases, with 11 bases between the two germline ends. CDR3 region: CASSGLGGNYGYTF. In nucleotides, the CDR3 is TGTGCCAGCAGTGGACTGGGAGGGAACTATGGCTACACCTTC.

The rearrangement joins TRBV7-9 to TRBJ1-1; D possibly corresponds to TRBD1 (6 bases). Germline values: CDR1 SEHNR, CDR2 FQNEAQ (reference sequence). The V and J ends lost 5 bases and 4 bases respectively, with 14 bases between them. The CDR3 spans 14 residues. The CDR3 region is CASSVGARGTEAFF. CDR3 DNA: TGTGCCAGCAGCGTGGGGGCGCGCGGCACTGAAGCTTTCTTT.